Below, 19 T cell receptor beta chains from the same sample are listed, as sequenced in a study of blood T cell repertoires in COVID-19. TCRdb's table, derived via immunoSEQ multiplex PCR, lists solely in-frame clones and lacks some. The repertoire has a few hundred thousand clones, 70% to 90% of them found once; the top ten carry 3.5% to 5.5%. Sequencing was carried out using PBMCs or T cells enriched from blood (not recorded which). All receptors come from a woman aged 25-40 years who had recovered from COVID-19.

The chain recombines TRBV28 with TRBJ2-6; D is possibly TRBD2 (7 bases). The CDR3 runs to 18 residues. V lost 7 bases and J lost 3, with 22 bases in between. Per the germline V gene, CDR1 is MDHEN and CDR2 is SYDVKM. CDR3 DNA sequence: TGTGCCAGCACCCTGGGGGGGGCCCTCAATCGTGGGGCCAACGTCCTGACTTTC. Protein product: CASTLGGALNRGANVLTF.

The chain employs TRBV7-9 and TRBJ1-2; a weak D match, TRBD1 (5 bases). V was trimmed by 1 base and J by 4 bases, leaving 7 bases between them. Germline V gene sequence: CDR1 SEHNR, CDR2 FQNEAQ (reference sequence). The CDR3 totals 13 residues. The CDR3: CASSLETAYGYTF. The CDR3 DNA follows: TGTGCCAGCAGCTTAGAGACAGCCTATGGCTACACCTTC.

The V and J genes are TRBV30 and TRBJ1-3; no clear D gene. CDR1 and CDR2 (germline): GTSNPN, SVGIG (reference sequence). V lost 5 bases and J lost 0, with 5 bases in between. The CDR3 is 12 amino acids. Here the CDR3 reads CAWGLSGNTIYF. CDR3 bases: TGTGCCTGGGGACTCTCTGGAAACACCATATATTTT.

The V call is TRBV5-6, the J call TRBJ2-1, with D maybe TRBD2 (5 bases). This CDR3 spans 17 amino acids. V lost 3 bases and J 2 bases, leaving 18 bases between the germline ends. The germline gives CDR1 SGHDT, CDR2 YYEEEE. The chain's CDR3 is CASSSYPLAAAYNEQFF. The CDR3 DNA sequence: TGTGCCAGCAGCTCCTACCCTCTAGCAGCTGCCTACAATGAGCAGTTCTTC.

This clone was picked up one time. The chain joins TRBV29-1 to TRBJ2-3; 8 bases match TRBD2. V dropped 6 bases and J dropped 0; count of bases not matched to a gene: 11. The CDR3 totals 16 residues. Germline V gene sequence: CDR1 SQVTM, CDR2 ANQGSEA. In nucleotides, the CDR3 is TGCAGCGTCCGGGGGGGTAGCGGGCCTAGCACAGATACGCAGTATTTT. It translates to CSVRGGSGPSTDTQYF.

The rearrangement uses TRBV11-3 and TRBJ2-1, with 9 bases identical to TRBD2. The CDR3 loop spans 18 amino acids. The V segment lost 0 bases and the J segment 3 bases; nucleotides outside the gene matches: 9. Germline V lookup: CDR1 SGHNT, CDR2 YENEEA. The DNA for the CDR3 is TGTGCCAGCAGCTTAGATTCCGCTTTAGCGGGAGACTACAATGAGCAGTTCTTC. It translates to CASSLDSALAGDYNEQFF.

The chain employs TRBV11-2 and TRBJ2-3, with unresolved D. This CDR3 region has 15 residues. V lost 4 bases, J lost 2 bases, and 13 bases lay in between. CDR1 and CDR2 (germline): SGHAT, FQNNGV. The CDR3, as DNA: TGTGCCAGCAGCTCTCTACAGAGCAACACAGATACGCAGTATTTT. Residues: CASSSLQSNTDTQYF. Together with reference TRBV11-2 and TRBJ2-3, the CDR3 gives the full variable domain: EAGVAQSPRYKIIEKRQSVAFWCNPISGHATLYWYQQILGQGPKLLIQFQNNGVVDDSQLPKDRFSAERLKGVDSTLKIQPAKLEDSAVYLCASSSLQSNTDTQYFGPGTRLTVL.

This clone was seen a handful of times. J is TRBJ2-2 and V is TRBV11-3, with D maybe TRBD1 (6 bases). The V gene lost 1 base and the J gene lost 1 base, with 16 bases spanning the gap. Germline CDR1 and CDR2: SGHNT and YENEEA. The CDR3 sequence is 18 residues long. The CDR3 loop is CASSLVPGTGMNTGELFF. CDR3 DNA sequence: TGTGCCAGCAGCTTAGTCCCGGGTACAGGGATGAACACCGGGGAGCTGTTTTTT.

This chain joins TRBV12-3 or TRBV12-4 and TRBJ1-2; tentatively, D is TRBD1 (5 bases). Deletions cut 5 bases from V and 5 bases from J, with 9 bases between. The CDR3 loop spans 12 amino acids. The CDR3 DNA sequence: TGTGCCAGCAGTGACAGCTTTTATGGCTACACCTTC. Translation gives CASSDSFYGYTF.

The chain has TRBV11-3 and TRBJ2-1; D may be TRBD2 (5 bases). Germline loops: CDR1 SGHNT, CDR2 YENEEA. The CDR3 is 17 amino acids. Trimming took off 6 bases at V and 8 bases at J, with 26 bases between the two ends. This CDR3 reads CASSRGSSDTFGDEQFF. CDR3 coding DNA: TGTGCCAGCAGTCGTGGGTCTAGTGATACATTCGGGGATGAGCAGTTCTTC.

The chain uses TRBV7-8 and TRBJ1-2; 8 bases are shared with TRBD1. The CDR3 has 15 residues. Germline CDR1 is SGHVS and CDR2 is FQNEAQ. V lost 3 bases, J lost 4 bases, and 7 bases stayed unmatched. The CDR3 DNA reads TGTGCCAGCAGCTTTAGACAGGGGTACAGCTATGGCTACACCTTC. Its protein product is CASSFRQGYSYGYTF.

The chain combines TRBV19 with TRBJ1-2; 7 nucleotides match TRBD1. This CDR3 is built from 14 residues. With V trimmed by 6 bases and J by 1 base, 5 bases remained unmatched. Germline lookup yields CDR1 LNHDA and CDR2 SQIVND (reference sequence). The CDR3 coding sequence is TGTGCCAGTAGCCTAGGGACAGTTAACTATGGCTACACCTTC. Its protein is CASSLGTVNYGYTF.

V gene TRBV5-1 combines with J gene TRBJ2-7; TRBD2 might be the D (5 bases). Trimming stripped 0 bases from V and 3 bases from J, with 13 bases between. The CDR3 contains 15 residues. Germline V gives CDR1 SGHRS, CDR2 YFSETQ. DNA of the CDR3: TGCGCCAGCAGCTTGGATACTACGGGGTTCTACGAGCAGTACTTC. It yields the protein CASSLDTTGFYEQYF.

This chain connects TRBV7-9 to TRBJ1-2; D call uncertain. Germline loops: CDR1 SEHNR, CDR2 FQNEAQ (reference sequence). Deletions cut 4 bases from V and 8 bases from J, with 14 bases between. The CDR3 totals 13 residues. The CDR3 sequence is CASSSSGSRGYTF. DNA of the CDR3: TGTGCCAGCAGCTCCTCTGGGAGCAGGGGCTACACCTTC.

The chain uses TRBV6-5 and TRBJ2-5, with D tentatively TRBD2 (5 bases). Germline V gene data show CDR1 as MNHEY and CDR2 as SVGAGI. The CDR3 totals 14 residues. V shed 5 bases and J shed 0 bases, with 10 bases lying between them. CDR3 in amino acids: CASSPDLYQETQYF. In DNA form, the CDR3 reads TGTGCCAGCAGTCCGGACTTATACCAAGAGACCCAGTACTTC.

This chain connects TRBV5-1 to TRBJ2-2; possibly TRBD2 for D (6 bases). Between the trimmed V and J ends, which lost 0 bases and 1 base, there was a span of 10 bases. Germline CDR1 and CDR2: SGHRS and YFSETQ. This CDR3 comprises 16 residues. CDR3 protein: CASSLGRAGNTGELFF. In nucleotides, the CDR3 is TGCGCCAGCAGCTTGGGTCGAGCGGGGAACACCGGGGAGCTGTTTTTT.

The V call is TRBV3-1 (or the pseudogene TRBV3-2), the J call TRBJ1-1; D might be TRBD1 (5 bases). The CDR3 has 15 residues. Trimming removed 1 base at V and 6 bases at J, with 15 bases between. The germline CDR1 and CDR2 sequences are LGHDT and YNNKEL (reference sequence). The CDR3 reads CASSQGFFGDSEAFF. In DNA form, the CDR3 reads TGTGCCAGCAGCCAAGGTTTCTTCGGGGACTCTGAAGCTTTCTTT.

This clone has more than one count but fewer than ten. This sequence joins TRBV4-1 and TRBJ2-7, with no clear D. In germline, CDR1 is MGHRA, CDR2 YSYEKL. There are 15 residues in the CDR3. Between the trimmed V and J ends, which lost 2 bases and 6 bases, there was a span of 17 bases. The CDR3 DNA reads TGCGCCAGCAGCCAACTGCCTACCCCTCGCCTCGAGCAGTACTTC. Translating gives CASSQLPTPRLEQYF.

The chain carries TRBV6-5 and TRBJ2-1; D perhaps matches TRBD2 (7 bases). Germline V CDR1 and CDR2: MNHEY, SVGAGI. Trimming cost V 6 bases and J 6 bases, with 18 bases left between them. The CDR3 length is 15 residues. CDR3 residues: CASRSGGGLGNEQFF. DNA for the CDR3: TGTGCCAGCAGGTCTGGCGGGGGCCTGGGCAATGAGCAGTTCTTC.